The 13 T cell receptor beta chains below come from one sample, sequenced in a study of blood T cell repertoires in COVID-19. The repertoire was sequenced with immunoSEQ multiplex PCR; TCRdb's copy has only in-frame clones and lacks some. The sample carries 250,000 or so clones, 85% to 95% recorded once. Sequenced input: PBMCs or T cells enriched from blood (not recorded which). Receptors originate from a man aged 40-55 years who had been exposed to COVID-19.

The chain combines TRBV4-2 with TRBJ2-7, with 8 bases fitting TRBD1. J was trimmed by 2 bases and V by 0 bases; bases with no gene match: 12. The germline gives CDR1 LGHNA, CDR2 YNFKEQ. This CDR3 comprises 18 residues. CDR3 sequence reads: CASSQERQGPLLTYEQYF. CDR3 DNA: TGTGCCAGCAGCCAAGAAAGACAGGGGCCCCTTCTTACCTACGAGCAGTACTTC.

The rearrangement uses TRBV12-5 and TRBJ2-1; weak D call: TRBD2 (6 bases). The ends were cut back, 2 bases at V and 4 bases at J, with 18 bases in the middle. Per germline, CDR1 LGHNT and CDR2 FRNRAP. The CDR3 loop spans 17 amino acids. The CDR3 reads CASGLKFPGLRYNEQFF. In DNA form, the CDR3 reads TGTGCTAGTGGTTTGAAATTCCCGGGACTCCGATACAATGAGCAGTTCTTC.

The chain employs TRBV5-4 and TRBJ2-7; 8 bases match TRBD2. Germline CDR1 reads SGHNT; CDR2 reads YYREEE (reference sequence). The CDR3 length is 14 residues. Trimming removed 2 bases from V and 5 bases from J; junction bases left unmatched: 6. The CDR3 loop reads CASSLTGGWNEQYF. CDR3 bases: TGTGCCAGCAGCTTAACGGGAGGGTGGAACGAGCAGTACTTC.

The V gene is TRBV5-1, the J gene TRBJ1-2; no firm D call. Trimming cost V 0 bases and J 2 bases, with 5 bases left between them. The CDR3 contains 13 residues. The germline V gene encodes CDR1 SGHRS and CDR2 YFSETQ. The CDR3 region is CASSLARNYGYTF. The CDR3 DNA is TGCGCCAGCAGCTTGGCCAGAAACTATGGCTACACCTTC.

V usage is TRBV19 and J usage is TRBJ2-5; TRBD2 matches at 9 bases. CDR1 is LNHDA and CDR2 is SQIVND in the germline V gene (reference sequence). V lost 7 bases and J lost 5; bases outside the gene matches: 8. CDR3 length equals 14 residues. The CDR3 sequence: CASNGGRAGETQYF. CDR3 DNA sequence: TGTGCCAGTAACGGCGGGAGGGCCGGGGAGACCCAGTACTTC.

The rearrangement joins TRBV2 to TRBJ1-1, with D possibly TRBD1 on 5 matching bases. There are 14 residues in the CDR3. Germline CDR1 SNHLY, CDR2 FYNNEI. The ends were cut back, 4 bases at V and 3 bases at J, with 12 bases in the middle. CDR3 bases: TGTGCCAGCAGTGTTGGGGGGAAGTACACTGAAGCTTTCTTT. Protein product: CASSVGGKYTEAFF.

A single count supports this clone. V and J are TRBV18 and TRBJ2-7, with D possibly matching TRBD2 (6 bases). The germline V gene encodes CDR1 KGHSH and CDR2 LQKENI. V dropped 4 bases and J dropped 2 bases, with 12 bases sitting between them. The CDR3 has 14 amino acids. This CDR3 is CASSLRTGAYEQYF. Written as DNA, the CDR3 is TGTGCCAGCTCACTACGGACGGGAGCCTACGAGCAGTACTTC.

The genes are TRBV4-2 and TRBJ2-2; 7 positions match TRBD2. Germline loops: CDR1 LGHNA, CDR2 YNFKEQ. V shed 7 bases and J 6 bases; nucleotides not matched to a gene: 11. This CDR3 has 15 amino acids. CDR3 sequence: CASTSAGATSGELFF. The CDR3 region has the DNA TGTGCCAGCACCAGTGCGGGAGCTACCTCCGGGGAGCTGTTTTTT.

The rearrangement joins TRBV5-6 to TRBJ2-1; no definite D call. Trimming left V 0 bases short and J 3 bases short, with 13 bases between. This CDR3 has 16 amino acids. Germline CDR1 is SGHDT and CDR2 is YYEEEE. CDR3 loop: CASSLANRVGYNEQFF. CDR3 bases: TGTGCCAGCAGCTTGGCAAATCGGGTAGGCTACAATGAGCAGTTCTTC. The variable domain in full, completed from reference TRBV5-6 and TRBJ2-1, reads DAGVTQSPTHLIKTRGQQVTLRCSPKSGHDTVSWYQQALGQGPQFIFQYYEEEERQRGNFPDRFSGHQFPNYSSELNVNALLLGDSALYLCASSLANRVGYNEQFFGPGTRLTVL.

V is TRBV28 and J is TRBJ2-3; TRBD2 matches at 7 bases. The V gene's germline CDR1 is MDHEN and CDR2 SYDVKM. The J segment lost 5 bases and the V segment lost 8 bases, leaving 4 bases of the junction unmatched. The CDR3 is 12 residues long. In DNA, the CDR3 is TGTGCCAGCGGACTAGAGGTAGATACGCAGTATTTT. Its protein product is CASGLEVDTQYF.

The rearrangement uses TRBV24-1 and TRBJ2-1; 9 bases fit TRBD2. Losses at the gene ends were 4 bases for V and 0 bases for J; bases not matched to a gene: 3. The CDR3 is made up of 16 amino acids. Germline CDR1 is KGHDR and CDR2 is SFDVKD. The CDR3 DNA is TGTGCCACCAGTGAGGCTAGCGGGAACTCCTACAATGAGCAGTTCTTC. It yields the protein CATSEASGNSYNEQFF.

The chain uses TRBV5-1 and TRBJ2-7, with D possibly being TRBD1 (5 bases). Trimming removed 1 base at V and 3 bases at J, with 8 bases between. Germline V gene sequence: CDR1 SGHRS, CDR2 YFSETQ. This CDR3 has 13 residues. DNA of the CDR3: TGCGCCAGCAGCTTGTCCAGGGACTACGAGCAGTACTTC. As protein: CASSLSRDYEQYF.

V gene TRBV14 combines with J gene TRBJ1-1; the D is unclear. The CDR3 runs to 15 residues. CDR1 and CDR2 (germline): SGHDN, FVKESK. V was cut by 1 base and J by 0 bases, with 9 bases left in between. The CDR3 DNA follows: TGTGCCAGCAGCCAAGCGTCACAGATGAACACTGAAGCTTTCTTT. It yields the protein CASSQASQMNTEAFF.